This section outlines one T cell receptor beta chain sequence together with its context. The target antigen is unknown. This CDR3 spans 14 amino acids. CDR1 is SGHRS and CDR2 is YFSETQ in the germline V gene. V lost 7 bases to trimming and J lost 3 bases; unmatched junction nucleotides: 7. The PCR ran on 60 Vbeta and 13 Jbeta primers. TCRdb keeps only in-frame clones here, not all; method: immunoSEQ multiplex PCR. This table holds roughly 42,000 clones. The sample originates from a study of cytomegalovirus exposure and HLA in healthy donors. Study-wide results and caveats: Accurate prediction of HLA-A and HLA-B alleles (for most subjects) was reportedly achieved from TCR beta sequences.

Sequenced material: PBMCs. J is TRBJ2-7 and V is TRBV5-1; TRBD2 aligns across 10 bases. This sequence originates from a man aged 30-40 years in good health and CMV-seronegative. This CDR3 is CASSGTSVYYEQYF. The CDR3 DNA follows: TGCGCCAGCTCCGGGACTAGCGTCTACTACGAGCAGTACTTC.